This T cell receptor (beta chain) came from a study of cytotoxic CD8 clonotypes in ibrutinib-treated CLL (dated by TCRdb to about 2021). With respect to the entire study: The cohort included about 15 treatment-naive and about a dozen relapsed/refractory patients; under 18 were IGHV unmutated. Responses were partial in 24 patients and complete in 2; after median approximately 5.5 years follow-up, around 15 stayed in remission and 12 progressed. Samples at response were collected after a median of about twelve months of treatment, with a range of roughly 6 to 40 months. On average, each sample yielded roughly 250,000 productive templates and tens of thousands of productive rearrangements. Of the 85 to 95 participants in the trial, about two dozen had longitudinal samples available. Cryopreserved peripheral blood mononuclear cells were collected at three points: before therapy, at response, and at either sustained remission or disease progression. Every sample from remission and from progressive disease was obtained while the patients were still on ibrutinib.

The sample's time point label, in plain terms: about twelve months on ibrutinib. For TCR beta library preparation, roughly 2 micrograms of genomic DNA were isolated from cryopreserved PBMCs. Longitudinal blood samples from CLL patients on ibrutinib monotherapy underwent high-throughput TCR beta sequencing. The patients took part in an open-label, single-center phase 2 trial of ibrutinib monotherapy. Points on this clone: Its antigen is not yet known. The input lacks base qualities; no much larger clone sits a single base away.

Overall study outcomes, separate from this receptor: Public clonotypes were rare and either shrank or stayed stable during treatment, and the rise in clonality at ibrutinib response reflected expansion of private clonotypes. Baseline clonality exceeded that of age-matched healthy donors and correlated strongly with circulating CD8+ T-cell counts. An increase in clonality was observed at ibrutinib response, with clonality remaining stable during sustained remission and falling back toward baseline at progression. Sustained-remission and progressing patients did not have matched sampling times, and lymph node repertoires were not examined.

The junction shows trimming of 3 bases on V and 0 bases on J, plus 7 bases between the germline ends. The CDR3, from cysteine to phenylalanine, totals 14 residues. The DNA shown is the 42-base CDR3, in frame from base 1. Sequences MNHEY (CDR1) and SMNVEV (CDR2) are obtained from the germline V gene (reference sequence). Each clonotype received, on average, approximately 9.9x coverage in deep resolution sequencing performed on a MiSeq, where the target depth lay between 1 in 1 million and 1 in 200,000 T cells. TCR beta libraries were generated with the immunoSEQ hsTCRB Kit. Per the original workflow: ImmunoSEQ Data Assistant and ImmunoSEQ Analyzer were used for data analysis, and V, D and J genes were assigned according to IMGT definitions. Clonality was computed as one minus normalized Shannon entropy of productive rearrangement frequencies, ranging from 0 to 1. Only overrepresented clonotypes making up at least 0.05% of each patient's repertoire were included in the public clonotype analysis. Approximately 14 age-matched healthy donor repertoires from immuneACCESS served as clonality controls. This is the immuneACCESS table as TCRdb keeps it, with only in-frame sequences that have V and J called. A part of the clones is gone; compared with another copy, unresolved V genes explain less than half, and the rest is unexplained. The DNA gave D and trimming, while V, J and clone size come from that table. This sample gives some 93,000 clones in total; approximately 78% of them show up just once. The ten largest account for about 33% of the sample.

The material was PBMCs, obtained after 12 months of ibrutinib treatment. The chain couples TRBV27 to TRBJ2-3, with a weak D call of TRBD1 (6 bases match). This clonotype originated in a human donor with chronic lymphocytic leukemia. Here the CDR3 is given as CASSLGASTDTQYF. The nucleotide sequence reads TGTGCCAGCAGTTTGGGGGCAAGCACAGATACGCAGTATTTT.